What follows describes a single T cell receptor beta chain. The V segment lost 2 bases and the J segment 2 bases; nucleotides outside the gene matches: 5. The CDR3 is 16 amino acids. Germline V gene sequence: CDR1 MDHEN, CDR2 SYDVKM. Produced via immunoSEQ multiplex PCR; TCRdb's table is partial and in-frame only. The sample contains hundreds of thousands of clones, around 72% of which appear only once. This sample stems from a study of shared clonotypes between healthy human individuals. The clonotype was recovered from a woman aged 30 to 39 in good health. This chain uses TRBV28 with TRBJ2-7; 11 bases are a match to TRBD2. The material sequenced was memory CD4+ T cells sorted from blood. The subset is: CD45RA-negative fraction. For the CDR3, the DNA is TGTGCCAGCAGTTTACTCACTAGCGGGAGCCCCTACGAGCAGTACTTC. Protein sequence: CASSLLTSGSPYEQYF.